This T cell receptor (beta chain) was identified during a study of shared clonotypes between healthy human individuals. General study findings and limits: Researchers found naive subsets generally carried larger estimated richness than memory subsets.

Each replicate PCR on the sorted subsets used about 0.2 ug DNA (roughly 32,000 T cell genomes). Clones were sequenced by immunoSEQ multiplex PCR, and TCRdb holds only the in-frame ones, with some missing. Of under 850,000 clones in the sample, roughly 72% are singletons; the top ten hold about 1.7%. The CDR3 has 14 residues. Germline V gene sequence: CDR1 LNHDA, CDR2 SQIVND (reference sequence). With 1 base clipped from V and 6 bases from J, the junction kept 4 bases outside the gene matches. On this clone itself: As yet, its antigen is unknown.

Material for sequencing was memory CD4+ T cells sorted from blood. Specified subset: CD45RA-negative fraction. The chain is built from TRBV19 and TRBJ1-1, with 8 bases aligning to TRBD1. The source is a woman in her twenties or thirties in good health. In DNA form, the CDR3 reads TGTGCCAGTAGTATAGGGACAGGGACCGCTGAAGCTTTCTTT. Protein product: CASSIGTGTAEAFF.